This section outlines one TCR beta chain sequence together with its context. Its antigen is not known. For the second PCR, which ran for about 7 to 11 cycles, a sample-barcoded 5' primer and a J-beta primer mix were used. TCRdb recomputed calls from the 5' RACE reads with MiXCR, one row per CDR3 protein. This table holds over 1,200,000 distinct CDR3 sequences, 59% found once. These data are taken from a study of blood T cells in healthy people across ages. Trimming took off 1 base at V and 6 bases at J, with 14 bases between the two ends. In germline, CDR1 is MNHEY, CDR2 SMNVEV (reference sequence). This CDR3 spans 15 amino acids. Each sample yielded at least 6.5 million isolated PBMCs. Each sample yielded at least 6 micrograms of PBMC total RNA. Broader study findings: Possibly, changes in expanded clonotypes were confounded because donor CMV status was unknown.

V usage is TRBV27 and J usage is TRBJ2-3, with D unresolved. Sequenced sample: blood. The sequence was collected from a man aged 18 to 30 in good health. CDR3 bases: TGTGCCAGCAGTTTATATGCCAGTCAATCGGATACGCAGTATTTT. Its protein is CASSLYASQSDTQYF.